The following is a T cell receptor (beta chain) sequence with its context. Authors' methods: Estimation of nucleated cell counts relied on the amplification of reference gene primers. The table came from immunoSEQ multiplex PCR; TCRdb's copy has only in-frame clones and leaves some out. That table furnishes V, J and clone size, whereas the DNA furnished D and trimming. The sample carries roughly 220,000 clones, roughly 88% recorded once. CDR1 and CDR2 from the germline V gene are SGHDT and YYEEEE. The CDR3 sequence is 13 residues long. The junction had 6 bases not matched to a gene; V was cut back by 3 bases and J by 8 bases. This sample stems from a study of blood T cell repertoires in COVID-19. Looking at the study overall: Samples representing acute and convalescent COVID-19 were sourced from the United States, Italy and Spain. PBMCs, B-cell-depleted T cells, or T cells were the source of the cDNA or gDNA that made up the material.

The sequencing sample was made of peripheral blood. V usage is TRBV5-6 and J usage is TRBJ1-2; 8 nucleotides match TRBD1. The sequence was collected from a woman aged 40 to 50 who had recovered from COVID-19. This CDR3 is CASSWGQANGYTF. As DNA, the CDR3 is TGTGCCAGCAGCTGGGGACAGGCAAACGGCTACACCTTC.